One sample yielded the 30 T cell receptor beta chains listed below, sequenced in a study of T-cell memory formation after mild COVID-19. TCRdb independently ran MiXCR on the 5' RACE reads; one entry per CDR3 protein. The data hold fewer than 650,000 distinct CDR3 sequences, with 17% observed a single time. Material: PBMCs or a T cell subset sorted from them (not recorded which). These TCRs come from an adult woman who had mild COVID-19 (a few samples of this study predate the infection). Cell type and time point are not known.

The sample holds a few counts of this clonotype. The chain recombines TRBV2 with TRBJ2-5; no firm D call. Trimming took off 7 bases at V and 2 bases at J, with 11 bases between the two ends. The CDR3 is 13 residues long. CDR1 is SNHLY, CDR2 FYNNEI, per germline. The CDR3 DNA is TGTGCCAGCATTCCGGGCAGGCAAGAGACCCAGTACTTC. Translated, it gives CASIPGRQETQYF.

This chain connects TRBV3-1 to TRBJ2-2; perhaps TRBD2 as D (6 bases). Germline CDR1 is LGHDT and CDR2 is YNNKEL (reference sequence). Trimming took off 2 bases at V and 6 bases at J, with 10 bases between the two ends. The CDR3 has 14 residues. The CDR3 is CASSQPSVAGELFF. Here the CDR3 DNA reads TGTGCCAGCAGCCAACCTAGCGTTGCCGGGGAGCTGTTTTTT.

This clonotype was detected many times. The V call is TRBV7-3, the J call TRBJ2-3, with 7 bases lining up with TRBD2. Germline V CDR1 and CDR2: SGHTA, FQGTGA. Trimming at V came to 3 bases and at J to 1 base, leaving 4 bases not matched to a gene. This CDR3 contains 15 residues. CDR3 coding DNA: TGTGCCAGCAGCTTGGCGGGAGCAGGCACAGATACGCAGTATTTT. Its protein is CASSLAGAGTDTQYF.

The chain links TRBV12-3 or TRBV12-4 to TRBJ2-2, with D tentatively TRBD1 or TRBD2 (7 bases each). CDR3 length: 16 residues. Deletions cut 5 bases from V and 4 bases from J, with 17 bases between. The DNA for the CDR3 is TGTGCCAGCAGTCCTGCAGGGGGGGCGCGCACCGGGGAGCTGTTTTTT. Protein: CASSPAGGARTGELFF.

The J gene is TRBJ1-2, the V gene TRBV12-3 or TRBV12-4; tentatively, D is TRBD1 (5 bases). The CDR3 has 12 amino acids. Trimming took off 6 bases at V and 9 bases at J, with 14 bases between the two ends. In DNA, the CDR3 is TGTGCCAGCAGCTCAGACAGATTGAGCTACACCTTC. It specifies CASSSDRLSYTF.

This clonotype was counted at least ten times. The rearrangement links TRBV7-8 to TRBJ2-3; 7 bases agree with TRBD2. The CDR3 length is 16 residues. V dropped 0 bases and J dropped 2; count of bases not matched to a gene: 5. The V gene's germline CDR1 is SGHVS and CDR2 FQNEAQ. DNA of the CDR3: TGTGCCAGCAGCTTAGCCGGGACTACCTTCACAGATACGCAGTATTTT. It encodes CASSLAGTTFTDTQYF.

The rearrangement links TRBV5-1 to TRBJ2-1; 8 bases match TRBD1. This CDR3 contains 12 residues. Trimming cost V 3 bases and J 8 bases; bases outside gene matches: 1. Germline V lookup: CDR1 SGHRS, CDR2 YFSETQ. The CDR3 nucleotides are TGCGCCAGCAGCTCGACAGGGGATGAGCAGTTCTTC. It codes for CASSSTGDEQFF.

In its sample, this clonotype was seen a few times. The gene calls are TRBV12-3 or TRBV12-4 and TRBJ2-5; a weak D match, TRBD2 (6 bases). The V and J ends lost 8 bases and 4 bases respectively, with 20 bases between them. This CDR3 comprises 15 residues. CDR3: CASGQQRAVAETQYF. The CDR3 DNA reads as TGTGCCAGCGGGCAACAGCGGGCCGTTGCAGAGACCCAGTACTTC.

This clonotype was found a few times. The genes are TRBV29-1 and TRBJ1-2; possible D gene TRBD1, 6 bases. The CDR3 totals 12 residues. The V gene's germline CDR1 is SQVTM and CDR2 ANQGSEA. Deletions cut 7 bases from V and 2 bases from J, with 11 bases between. The CDR3 sequence: CSGSGENYGYTF. CDR3 sequence (DNA): TGCAGCGGTTCAGGGGAGAACTATGGCTACACCTTC.

This clonotype turned up a few times. The chain couples TRBV25-1 to TRBJ2-1; D not resolved. V was cut by 3 bases and J by 10 bases, with 10 bases left in between. The CDR3 has 12 amino acids. Per the germline V gene, CDR1 is MGHDK and CDR2 is SYGVNS. The CDR3 here is CASSDHSGEQFF. CDR3 bases: TGTGCCAGCAGTGATCATTCAGGAGAGCAGTTCTTC.

This clonotype turned up a few times. V is TRBV11-1 and J is TRBJ1-5; 8 bases align to TRBD1. V trimming: 4 bases; J trimming: 5 bases; junction bases outside the gene matches: 4. The CDR3 is 14 amino acids. Germline CDR1 SGHAT, CDR2 FQDESV (reference sequence). The CDR3 nucleotides read TGTGCCAGCAGCTCGACAGGGGTAGATCAGCCCCAGCATTTT. Translation: CASSSTGVDQPQHF.

A few counts support this clonotype. The CDR3 sequence is CSVVDSSLAIEQFF. The CDR3 DNA reads TGCAGCGTTGTAGACAGTTCTCTGGCCATCGAGCAGTTCTTC. The chain has TRBV29-1 and TRBJ2-1; a weak D match, TRBD1 (5 bases). Germline values: CDR1 SQVTM, CDR2 ANQGSEA. The V end lost 4 bases, the J end lost 10 bases, and 20 bases lay between the germline ends. The CDR3 loop spans 14 amino acids.

V is TRBV12-3 or TRBV12-4 and J is TRBJ1-2, with D perhaps matching TRBD1 (5 bases). The CDR3 contains 14 residues. V dropped 8 bases and J dropped 4 bases, with 17 bases sitting between them. This chain's CDR3 is CASGAGGAVYGYTF. The CDR3 nucleotides are TGTGCCAGCGGGGCCGGAGGGGCAGTCTATGGCTACACCTTC.

This clonotype has only a few counts. This sequence joins TRBV11-3 and TRBJ1-4; 9 positions match TRBD1. This CDR3 comprises 16 residues. Germline V lookup: CDR1 SGHNT, CDR2 YENEEA. V shed 5 bases and J 7 bases; nucleotides not matched to a gene: 11. The CDR3, as DNA: TGTGCCAGCAGCCCGCGGACAGGGGATAATGCTGAAAAACTGTTTTTT. Its protein is CASSPRTGDNAEKLFF.

CDR3 loop: CASSPEQGSVRNEQFF. The DNA for the CDR3 is TGTGCCAGCAGTCCAGAACAGGGATCGGTGAGAAATGAGCAGTTCTTC. The rearrangement links TRBV7-2 to TRBJ2-1, with TRBD1 as a possible D gene (6 bases). Trimming removed 6 bases from V and 7 bases from J, with 22 bases in between. CDR3 size: 16 residues. Germline CDR1 reads SGHTA; CDR2 reads FQGNSA.

This clonotype was seen only a few times. The chain is built from TRBV11-3 and TRBJ2-1; 9 bases line up with TRBD2. The germline gives CDR1 SGHNT, CDR2 YENEEA. The trim removed 5 bases at V and 9 bases at J, leaving 17 bases unmatched. This CDR3 region has 17 residues. CDR3 region: CASSVGGSGSSRAEQFF. For the CDR3, the DNA is TGTGCCAGCAGCGTAGGGGGTAGCGGGAGCTCCCGTGCTGAGCAGTTCTTC.

In DNA, the CDR3 is TGTGCCAGTAGTATGACGATTTACACTGAAGCTTTCTTT. It yields the protein CASSMTIYTEAFF. This sequence joins TRBV19 and TRBJ1-1; the D is unclear. The CDR3 contains 13 residues. Trimming left V 3 bases short and J 3 bases short, with 8 bases between. CDR1 and CDR2 (germline): LNHDA, SQIVND (reference sequence).

In this sample, this clonotype turned up a few times. V gene TRBV2 combines with J gene TRBJ1-1, with D possibly matching TRBD1 (6 bases). V lost 4 bases and J lost 0, with 12 bases in between. CDR1 and CDR2 (germline): SNHLY, FYNNEI. CDR3 length equals 15 residues. CDR3 in amino acids: CASSGRGGVNTEAFF. The CDR3 nucleotides read TGTGCCAGCAGTGGCAGGGGAGGGGTGAACACTGAAGCTTTCTTT.

This clonotype was counted only a few times. The V gene is TRBV5-1, the J gene TRBJ1-2, with D perhaps matching TRBD1 (5 bases). The CDR3 has 16 amino acids. V gave up 0 bases and J gave up 0 bases, with 12 bases separating them. The germline V gene has CDR1 SGHRS and CDR2 YFSETQ. This chain's CDR3 is CASSLVDGGTNYGYTF. The CDR3 region has the DNA TGCGCCAGCAGCTTGGTCGACGGGGGAACTAACTATGGCTACACCTTC.

This clonotype was seen more than once but under ten times. The gene calls are TRBV6-6 and TRBJ2-7; D is ambiguous. The ends were cut back, 4 bases at V and 0 bases at J, with 10 bases in the middle. CDR1 MNHNY and CDR2 SVGAGI come from the germline V gene (reference sequence). The CDR3 sequence is 14 residues long. CDR3 residues: CASSSFGLSYEQYF. The CDR3 DNA reads TGTGCCAGCAGTTCCTTCGGGCTCTCCTACGAGCAGTACTTC.

This clonotype turned up a few times. The chain carries TRBV19 and TRBJ2-7; D is unresolved. The CDR3 totals 16 residues. Germline values: CDR1 LNHDA, CDR2 SQIVND (reference sequence). V shed 1 base and J shed 2 bases, with 15 bases lying between them. The CDR3 DNA reads as TGTGCCAGTAGTATAGGGGGTGGAGTAAAGGCCTACGAGCAGTACTTC. It encodes CASSIGGGVKAYEQYF. Based on the CDR3 plus reference TRBV19 and TRBJ2-7, the full variable domain is DGGITQSPKYLFRKEGQNVTLSCEQNLNHDAMYWYRQDPGQGLRLIYYSQIVNDFQKGDIAEGYSVSREKKESFPLTVTSAQKNPTAFYLCASSIGGGVKAYEQYFGPGTRLTVT.

This clonotype has ten or more counts. The chain combines TRBV29-1 with TRBJ2-3; D remains ambiguous. The V gene lost 7 bases and the J gene lost 3 bases, with 14 bases spanning the gap. Germline V CDR1 and CDR2: SQVTM, ANQGSEA. The CDR3 contains 13 residues. The CDR3 DNA reads as TGCAGCGGTGACCTATCCGGGACAGATACGCAGTATTTT. The encoded protein is CSGDLSGTDTQYF.

Only a few counts were recorded for this clonotype. The J gene is TRBJ2-7, the V gene TRBV5-4, with 11 bases identical to TRBD1. The CDR3 has 16 residues. Per germline, CDR1 SGHNT and CDR2 YYREEE (reference sequence). J lost 2 bases, V lost 3 bases, and 7 bases had no gene match. Here the CDR3 reads CASSSDGGQGAYEQYF. DNA for the CDR3: TGTGCCAGCAGCTCCGACGGGGGACAGGGGGCCTACGAGCAGTACTTC.

This clonotype has only a few counts. This chain links TRBV24-1 with TRBJ1-4, with D possibly TRBD1 on 5 matching bases. The CDR3 runs to 13 residues. CDR1 is KGHDR and CDR2 is SFDVKD in the germline V gene. The V and J ends lost 9 bases and 7 bases respectively, with 14 bases between them. The CDR3 loop is CATGGQGSEKLFF. The CDR3 bases are TGTGCCACCGGCGGCCAGGGAAGTGAAAAACTGTTTTTT.

This clonotype has only a few counts. The chain joins TRBV30 to TRBJ1-5, with 7 bases fitting TRBD1. The CDR3 contains 14 residues. CDR1 is GTSNPN and CDR2 is SVGIG in the germline V gene (reference sequence). Losses at the gene ends were 2 bases for V and 3 bases for J; bases not matched to a gene: 4. The CDR3 protein is CAWSTQGNNQPQHF. DNA of the CDR3: TGTGCCTGGAGTACACAGGGGAACAATCAGCCCCAGCATTTT.

The DNA of the CDR3 is TGTGCCAGCAGCCAAGATCATATCGGGGGTAGCAATCAGCCCCAGCATTTT. Residues: CASSQDHIGGSNQPQHF. The chain links TRBV4-2 to TRBJ1-5; TRBD1 is a possible D gene (5 bases). This CDR3 is 17 amino acids long. Per germline, CDR1 LGHNA and CDR2 YNFKEQ. Trimming left V 0 bases short and J 0 bases short, with 12 bases between.

This clonotype was seen a few times. CDR3 protein: CASSVSNGYTF. For the CDR3, the DNA is TGTGCCAGCAGTGTTAGTAATGGCTACACCTTC. J is TRBJ1-2 and V is TRBV6-1; D call uncertain. Trimming removed 4 bases from V and 6 bases from J, with 6 bases in between. In germline, CDR1 is MNHNS, CDR2 SASEGT. The CDR3 is 11 amino acids.

The CDR3: CSVESGIYNEQFF. For the CDR3, the DNA is TGCAGCGTTGAAAGCGGAATTTACAATGAGCAGTTCTTC. The V call is TRBV29-1, the J call TRBJ2-1, with a possible D match to TRBD2 (5 bases). The CDR3 is 13 residues long. V lost 2 bases, J lost 4 bases, and 9 bases lay in between. Germline V lookup: CDR1 SQVTM, CDR2 ANQGSEA.

The chain uses TRBV10-3 and TRBJ2-5, with unresolved D. The CDR3 sequence is 11 residues long. The germline V gene encodes CDR1 ENHRY and CDR2 SYGVKD. V lost 2 bases and J lost 4, with 2 bases in between. CDR3 bases: TGTGCCATCAGTGAGGTAGAGACCCAGTACTTC. Amino acid sequence: CAISEVETQYF.

This clonotype was recorded a few times. The rearrangement uses TRBV11-3 and TRBJ2-5; D unclear. V dropped 5 bases and J dropped 4 bases, with 11 bases sitting between them. The CDR3 is 13 residues long. Germline V CDR1 and CDR2: SGHNT, YENEEA. The CDR3 coding sequence is TGTGCCAGCAGCCCCTCCGCGCGAGAGACCCAGTACTTC. Its protein product is CASSPSARETQYF.